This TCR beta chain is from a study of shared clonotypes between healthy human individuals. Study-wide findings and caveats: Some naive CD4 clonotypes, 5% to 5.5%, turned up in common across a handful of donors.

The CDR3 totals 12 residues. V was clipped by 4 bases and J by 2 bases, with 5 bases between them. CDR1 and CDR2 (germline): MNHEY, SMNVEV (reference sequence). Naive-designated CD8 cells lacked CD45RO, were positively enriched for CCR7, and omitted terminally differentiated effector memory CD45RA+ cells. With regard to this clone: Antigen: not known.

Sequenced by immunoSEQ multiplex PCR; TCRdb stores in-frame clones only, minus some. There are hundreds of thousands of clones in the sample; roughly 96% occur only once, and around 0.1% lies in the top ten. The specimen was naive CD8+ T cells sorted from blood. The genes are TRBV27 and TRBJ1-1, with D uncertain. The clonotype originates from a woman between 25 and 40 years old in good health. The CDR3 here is CASSSRNTEAFF. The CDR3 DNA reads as TGTGCCAGCAGTTCGAGAAACACTGAAGCTTTCTTT.